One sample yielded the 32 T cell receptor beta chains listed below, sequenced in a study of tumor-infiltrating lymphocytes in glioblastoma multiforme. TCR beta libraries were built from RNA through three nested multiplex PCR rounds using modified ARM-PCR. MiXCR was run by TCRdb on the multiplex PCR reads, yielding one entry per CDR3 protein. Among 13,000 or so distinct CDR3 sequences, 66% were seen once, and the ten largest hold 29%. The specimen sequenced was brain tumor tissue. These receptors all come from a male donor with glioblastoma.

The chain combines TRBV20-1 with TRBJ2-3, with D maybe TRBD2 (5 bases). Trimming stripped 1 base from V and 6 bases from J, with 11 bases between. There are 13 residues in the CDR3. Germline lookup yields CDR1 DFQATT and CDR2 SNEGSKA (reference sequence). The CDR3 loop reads CSARGTSGDTQYF. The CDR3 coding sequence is TGCAGTGCTAGAGGGACGTCGGGGGATACGCAGTATTTT.

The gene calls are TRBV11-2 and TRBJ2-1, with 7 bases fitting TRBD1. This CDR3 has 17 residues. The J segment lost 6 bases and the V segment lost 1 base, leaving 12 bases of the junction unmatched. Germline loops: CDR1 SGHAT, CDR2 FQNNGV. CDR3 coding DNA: TGTGCCAGCAGCTTAGCAGAAAGGGGGCCTTCTCGCAATGAGCAGTTCTTC. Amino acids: CASSLAERGPSRNEQFF.

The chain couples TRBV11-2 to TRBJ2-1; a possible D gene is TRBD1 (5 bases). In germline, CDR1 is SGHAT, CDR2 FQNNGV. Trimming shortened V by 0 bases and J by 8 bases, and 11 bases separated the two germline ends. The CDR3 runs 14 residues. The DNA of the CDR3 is TGTGCCAGCAGCTTAGAACCAGGGTGGGATGAGCAGTTCTTC. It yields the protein CASSLEPGWDEQFF.

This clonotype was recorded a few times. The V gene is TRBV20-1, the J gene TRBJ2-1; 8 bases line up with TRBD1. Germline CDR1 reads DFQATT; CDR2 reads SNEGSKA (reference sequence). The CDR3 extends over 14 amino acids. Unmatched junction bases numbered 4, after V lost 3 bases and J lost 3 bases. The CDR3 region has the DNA TGCAGTGCTAGGGACAGGGTGAACTACAATGAGCAGTTCTTC. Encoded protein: CSARDRVNYNEQFF.

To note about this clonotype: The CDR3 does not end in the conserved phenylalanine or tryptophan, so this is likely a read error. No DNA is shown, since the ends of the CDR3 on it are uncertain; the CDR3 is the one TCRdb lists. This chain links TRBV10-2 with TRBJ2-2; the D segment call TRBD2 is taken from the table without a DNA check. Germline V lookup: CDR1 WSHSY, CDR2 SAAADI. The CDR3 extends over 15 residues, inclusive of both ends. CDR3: CASRAGLEGAGELVS.

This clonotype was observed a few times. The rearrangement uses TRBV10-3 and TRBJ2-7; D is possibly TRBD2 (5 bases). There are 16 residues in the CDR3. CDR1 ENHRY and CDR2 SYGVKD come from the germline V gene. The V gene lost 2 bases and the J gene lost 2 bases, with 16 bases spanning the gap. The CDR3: CAISEPGLSATYEQYF. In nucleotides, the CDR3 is TGTGCCATCAGTGAGCCCGGACTGAGTGCGACCTACGAGCAGTACTTC.

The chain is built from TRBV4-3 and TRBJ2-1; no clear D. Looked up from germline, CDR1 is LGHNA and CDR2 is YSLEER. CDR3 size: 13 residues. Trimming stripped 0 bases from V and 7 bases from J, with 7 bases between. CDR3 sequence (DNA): TGCGCCAGCAGCCAAGAACAGAGAAATGAGCAGTTCTTC. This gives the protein CASSQEQRNEQFF.

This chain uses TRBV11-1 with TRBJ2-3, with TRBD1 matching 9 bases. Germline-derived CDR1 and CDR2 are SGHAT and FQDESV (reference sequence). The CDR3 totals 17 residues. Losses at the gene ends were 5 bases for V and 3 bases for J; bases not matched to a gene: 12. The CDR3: CASSPGTPGQGTDTQYF. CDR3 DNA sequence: TGTGCCAGCAGCCCAGGAACCCCGGGACAGGGAACAGATACGCAGTATTTT.

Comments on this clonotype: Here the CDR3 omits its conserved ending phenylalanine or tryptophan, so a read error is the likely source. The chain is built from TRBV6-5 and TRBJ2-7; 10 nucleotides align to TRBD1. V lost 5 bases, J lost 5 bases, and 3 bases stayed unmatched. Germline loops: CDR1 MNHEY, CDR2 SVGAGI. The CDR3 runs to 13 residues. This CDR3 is CASSTGQGDEQYY. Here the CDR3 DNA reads TGTGCCAGCAGTACCGGACAGGGGGACGAGCAGTACTAC.

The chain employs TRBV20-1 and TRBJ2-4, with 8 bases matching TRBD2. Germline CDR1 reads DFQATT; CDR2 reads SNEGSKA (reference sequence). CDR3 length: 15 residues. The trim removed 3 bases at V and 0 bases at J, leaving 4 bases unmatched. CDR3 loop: CSARGLAGAKNIQYF. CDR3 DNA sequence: TGCAGTGCTAGGGGCCTAGCGGGAGCCAAAAACATTCAGTACTTC.

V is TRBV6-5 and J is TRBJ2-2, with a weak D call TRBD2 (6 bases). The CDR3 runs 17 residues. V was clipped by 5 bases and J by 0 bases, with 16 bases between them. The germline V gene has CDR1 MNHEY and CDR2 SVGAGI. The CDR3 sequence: CASSDKTRGTNTGELFF. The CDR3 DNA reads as TGTGCCAGCAGTGACAAGACTAGGGGAACGAACACCGGGGAGCTGTTTTTT.

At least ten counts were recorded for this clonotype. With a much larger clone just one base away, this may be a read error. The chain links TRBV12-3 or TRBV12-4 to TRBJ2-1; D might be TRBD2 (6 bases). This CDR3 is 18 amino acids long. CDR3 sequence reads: CASSPAFGGGTSYNKQFF. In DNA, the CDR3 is TGTGCCAGCAGTCCCGCTTTCGGTGGCGGGACGTCTTACAATAAGCAGTTCTTC.

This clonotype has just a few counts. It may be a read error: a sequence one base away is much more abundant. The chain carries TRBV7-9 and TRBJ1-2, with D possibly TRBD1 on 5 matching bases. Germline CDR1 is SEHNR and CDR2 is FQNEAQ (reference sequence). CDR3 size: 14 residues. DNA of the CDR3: TGTGCCAGCAGCTTAGGGAGGGACGGGTATGGCTGCACCTTC. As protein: CASSLGRDGYGCTF.

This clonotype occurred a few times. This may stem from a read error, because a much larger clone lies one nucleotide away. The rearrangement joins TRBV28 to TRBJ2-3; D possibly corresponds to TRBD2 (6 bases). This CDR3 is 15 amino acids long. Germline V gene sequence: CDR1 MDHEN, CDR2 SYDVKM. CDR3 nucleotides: TGTGCCGGCAGTTCAAGGACACCGGGAGCAGATACGCAGTATTTT. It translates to CAGSSRTPGADTQYF.

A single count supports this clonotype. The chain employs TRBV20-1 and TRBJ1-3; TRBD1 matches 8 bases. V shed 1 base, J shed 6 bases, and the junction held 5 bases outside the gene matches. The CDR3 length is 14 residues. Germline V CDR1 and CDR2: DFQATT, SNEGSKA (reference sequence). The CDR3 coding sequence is TGCAGTGCTAGAGCGTCGACAGGGGCAAACACCATATATTTT. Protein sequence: CSARASTGANTIYF.

CDR3 region: CASSLEGAGYGVNEQFF. The CDR3 region has the DNA TGTGCCAGCAGCTTAGAGGGGGCGGGATACGGTGTGAATGAGCAGTTCTTC. The V gene is TRBV11-3, the J gene TRBJ2-1; D may match TRBD1 or TRBD2 (6 bases each). V lost 0 bases to trimming and J lost 7 bases, with 19 bases between them. This CDR3 spans 17 amino acids. CDR1 is SGHNT, CDR2 YENEEA, per germline.

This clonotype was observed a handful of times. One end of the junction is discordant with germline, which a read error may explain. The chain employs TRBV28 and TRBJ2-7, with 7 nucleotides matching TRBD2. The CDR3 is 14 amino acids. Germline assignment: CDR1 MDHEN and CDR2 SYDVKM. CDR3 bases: TGTGTCAGCAGTACCCTGGGAGGGAGGTACGAGCAGTACTTC. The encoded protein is CVSSTLGGRYEQYF.

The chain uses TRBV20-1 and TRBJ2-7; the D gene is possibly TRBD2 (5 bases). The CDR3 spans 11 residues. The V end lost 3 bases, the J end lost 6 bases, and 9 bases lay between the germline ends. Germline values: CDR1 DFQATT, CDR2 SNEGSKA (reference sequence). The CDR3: CSASSSREQYF. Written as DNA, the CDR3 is TGCAGTGCTAGCTCTAGCCGCGAGCAGTACTTC.

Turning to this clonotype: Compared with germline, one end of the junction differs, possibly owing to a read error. The CDR3 DNA follows: TGCGCCAGCAGCCTGGGCGCAGATACACAGTATTTT. As protein: CASSLGADTQYF. The chain employs TRBV5-1 and TRBJ2-3; no reliable D call. CDR1 and CDR2 (germline): SGHRS, YFSETQ. The CDR3 length is 12 residues.

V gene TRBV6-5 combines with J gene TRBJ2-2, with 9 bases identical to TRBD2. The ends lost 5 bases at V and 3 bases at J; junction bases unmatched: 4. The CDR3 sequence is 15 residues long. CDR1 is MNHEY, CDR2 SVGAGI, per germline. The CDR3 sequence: CASSPLAGDTGELFF. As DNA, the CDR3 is TGTGCCAGCAGTCCGTTAGCGGGAGACACCGGGGAGCTGTTTTTT.

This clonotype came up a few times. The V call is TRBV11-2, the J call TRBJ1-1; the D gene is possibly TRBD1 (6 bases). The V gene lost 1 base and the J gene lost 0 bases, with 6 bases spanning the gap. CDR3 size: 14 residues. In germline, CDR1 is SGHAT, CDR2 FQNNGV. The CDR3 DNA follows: TGTGCCAGCAGCTTAGGGACAGTGAACACTGAAGCTTTCTTT. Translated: CASSLGTVNTEAFF.

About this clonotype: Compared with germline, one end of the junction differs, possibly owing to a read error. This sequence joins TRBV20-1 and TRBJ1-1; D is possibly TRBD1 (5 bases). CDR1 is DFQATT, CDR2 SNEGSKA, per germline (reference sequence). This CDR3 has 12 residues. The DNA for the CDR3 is TGCAGTGCTAGAGAAATGGACACTGAAGCTTTATTT. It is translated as CSAREMDTEALF.

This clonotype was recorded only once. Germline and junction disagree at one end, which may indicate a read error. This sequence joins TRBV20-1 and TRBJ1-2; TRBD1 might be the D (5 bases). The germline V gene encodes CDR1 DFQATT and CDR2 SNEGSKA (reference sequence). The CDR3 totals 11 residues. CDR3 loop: CSTKGLYGYTF. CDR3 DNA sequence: TGCAGTACTAAGGGACTCTATGGTTACACCTTC.

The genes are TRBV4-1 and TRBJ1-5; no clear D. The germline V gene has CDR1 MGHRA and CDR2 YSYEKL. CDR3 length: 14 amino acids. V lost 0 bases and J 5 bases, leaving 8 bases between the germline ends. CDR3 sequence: CASSQEGWDQPQHF. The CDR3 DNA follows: TGCGCCAGCAGCCAAGAAGGGTGGGATCAGCCCCAGCATTTT.

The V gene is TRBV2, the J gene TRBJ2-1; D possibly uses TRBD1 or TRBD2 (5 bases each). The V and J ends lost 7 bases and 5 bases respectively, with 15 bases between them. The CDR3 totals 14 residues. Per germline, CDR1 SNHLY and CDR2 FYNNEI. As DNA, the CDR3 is TGTGCCAGCAAAAAATGGGGGATTGACAATGAGCAGTTCTTC. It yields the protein CASKKWGIDNEQFF.

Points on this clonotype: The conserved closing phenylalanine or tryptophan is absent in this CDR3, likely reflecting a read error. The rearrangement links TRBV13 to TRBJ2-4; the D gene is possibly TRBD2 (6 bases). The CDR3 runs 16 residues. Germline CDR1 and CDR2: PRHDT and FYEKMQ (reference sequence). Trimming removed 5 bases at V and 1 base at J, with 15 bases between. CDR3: CASSAELASAKNIQYI. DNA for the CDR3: TGTGCCAGCAGCGCAGAGCTAGCGTCGGCCAAAAACATTCAGTACATC.

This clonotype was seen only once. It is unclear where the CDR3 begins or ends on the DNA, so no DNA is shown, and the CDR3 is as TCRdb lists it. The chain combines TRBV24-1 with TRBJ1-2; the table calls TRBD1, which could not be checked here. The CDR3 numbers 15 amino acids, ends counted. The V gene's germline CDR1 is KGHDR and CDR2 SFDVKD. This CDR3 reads CVTSDAGGADYGCTF.

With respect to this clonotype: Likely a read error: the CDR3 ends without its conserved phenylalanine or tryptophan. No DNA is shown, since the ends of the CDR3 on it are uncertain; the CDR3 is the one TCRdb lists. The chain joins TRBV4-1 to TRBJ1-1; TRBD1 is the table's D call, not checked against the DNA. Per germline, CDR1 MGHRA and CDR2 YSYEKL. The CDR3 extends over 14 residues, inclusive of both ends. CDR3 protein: CASSHTQGVAEALL.

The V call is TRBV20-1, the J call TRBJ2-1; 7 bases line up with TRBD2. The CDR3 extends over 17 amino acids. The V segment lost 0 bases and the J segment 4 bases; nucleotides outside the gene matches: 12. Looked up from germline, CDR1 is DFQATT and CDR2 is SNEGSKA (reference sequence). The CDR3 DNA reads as TGCAGTGCTAGAGATCCGCGGCGGGAGTTAGCATACAATGAGCAGTTCTTC. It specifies CSARDPRRELAYNEQFF.

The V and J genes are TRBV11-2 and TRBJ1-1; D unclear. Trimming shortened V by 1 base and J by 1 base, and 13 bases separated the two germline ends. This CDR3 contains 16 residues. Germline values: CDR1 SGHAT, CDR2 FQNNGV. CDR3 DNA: TGTGCCAGCAGCTTAGCGGGCGGGTCTACGAACACTGAAGCTTTCTTT. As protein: CASSLAGGSTNTEAFF. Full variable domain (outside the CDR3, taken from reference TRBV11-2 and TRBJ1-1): EAGVAQSPRYKIIEKRQSVAFWCNPISGHATLYWYQQILGQGPKLLIQFQNNGVVDDSQLPKDRFSAERLKGVDSTLKIQPAKLEDSAVYLCASSLAGGSTNTEAFFGQGTRLTVV.

The CDR3: CSASRPRLAGRPSSTDTQYF. CDR3 nucleotide sequence: TGCAGTGCTAGTCGCCCCAGACTAGCGGGAAGACCGAGTAGCACAGATACGCAGTATTTT. The chain combines TRBV20-1 with TRBJ2-3; 11 bases map to TRBD2. The CDR3 contains 20 residues. The germline V gene encodes CDR1 DFQATT and CDR2 SNEGSKA (reference sequence). The J segment lost 0 bases and the V segment lost 3 bases, leaving 17 bases of the junction unmatched.

CDR3 nucleotides: TGTGCCAGCAATCCCCACCAGGGGGCGCCTGGCACCGGGGAGCTGTTTTTT. As protein: CASNPHQGAPGTGELFF. The chain links TRBV28 to TRBJ2-2; 8 bases align to TRBD1. The CDR3 is 17 amino acids. CDR1 is MDHEN, CDR2 SYDVKM, per germline. After removal of 7 bases from V and 4 bases from J, the junction contained 14 bases not matched to a gene.